One and the same sample provided the 7 T cell receptor beta chains below, sequenced in a study of PD-1 blockade in classical Hodgkin lymphoma. All trial patients relapsed after autologous stem cell transplantation. Produced via immunoSEQ multiplex PCR; TCRdb's table is partial and in-frame only. Among about 97,000 clones listed, approximately 83% were seen once. The sample here was peripheral blood mononuclear cells (PBMCs), taken at baseline. The source of these receptors is a human donor with classical Hodgkin lymphoma.

V is TRBV11-2 and J is TRBJ2-3, with D possibly TRBD2 on 6 matching bases. CDR1 is SGHAT and CDR2 is FQNNGV in the germline V gene. This CDR3 has 15 amino acids. Deletions cut 2 bases from V and 1 base from J, with 10 bases between. DNA for the CDR3: TGTGCCAGCAGCTTACTAAGGGAGGGCACAGATACGCAGTATTTT. Protein sequence: CASSLLREGTDTQYF.

Judged by abundance, this clone is medium-sized. The chain's CDR3 is CSVVGQGAREQYF. The CDR3 DNA sequence: TGCAGCGTTGTAGGGCAGGGGGCTAGGGAGCAGTACTTC. The chain combines TRBV29-1 with TRBJ2-7, with TRBD1 matching over 8 bases. Trimming took 4 bases from V and 7 from J; bases not matched to a gene: 9. The CDR3 is 13 amino acids. Per the germline V gene, CDR1 is SQVTM and CDR2 is ANQGSEA.

This clone has more than one count but fewer than ten. This chain uses TRBV19 with TRBJ1-1; D may be TRBD1 (6 bases). The ends were cut back, 8 bases at V and 8 bases at J, with 18 bases in the middle. The CDR3 consists of 13 residues. Germline values: CDR1 LNHDA, CDR2 SQIVND (reference sequence). The CDR3 coding sequence is TGTGCCAGTCGATTATCGGGCGGGACAGAAGCTTTCTTT. It encodes CASRLSGGTEAFF.

The chain employs TRBV5-4 and TRBJ1-2; D is ambiguous. The V gene lost 8 bases and the J gene lost 2 bases, with 13 bases spanning the gap. There are 13 residues in the CDR3. Germline CDR1 is SGHNT and CDR2 is YYREEE (reference sequence). CDR3 in amino acids: CASTGRGNYGYTF. The CDR3 bases are TGTGCCAGTACCGGGCGGGGAAACTATGGCTACACCTTC.

The rearrangement joins TRBV4-3 to TRBJ2-1; no clear D gene. V shed 0 bases and J shed 7 bases, with 4 bases lying between them. This CDR3 spans 12 amino acids. Germline V gene sequence: CDR1 LGHNA, CDR2 YSLEER. The CDR3 loop reads CASSQDWNEQFF. The CDR3 nucleotides read TGCGCCAGCAGCCAAGATTGGAATGAGCAGTTCTTC.

The V gene is TRBV5-1, the J gene TRBJ2-7, with D possibly being TRBD2 (6 bases). The CDR3 extends over 14 amino acids. V was cut by 0 bases and J by 1 base, with 8 bases left in between. Per the germline V gene, CDR1 is SGHRS and CDR2 is YFSETQ. CDR3 amino acids: CASSLAGTSYEQYF. CDR3 coding DNA: TGCGCCAGCAGCTTGGCCGGGACTTCCTACGAGCAGTACTTC.

The chain uses TRBV19 and TRBJ2-7, with D maybe TRBD1 (6 bases). V lost 4 bases and J lost 2, with 12 bases in between. The germline V gene has CDR1 LNHDA and CDR2 SQIVND (reference sequence). The length of the CDR3 is 14 residues. The CDR3 sequence: CASSTRDTAYEQYF. The CDR3 DNA follows: TGTGCCAGTAGTACCCGGGACACCGCCTACGAGCAGTACTTC.